The 30 T cell receptor beta chains given below trace back to one sample, sequenced in a study of regulatory T cells in long-lasting Graves disease. iRepertoire HTBI primers and Arm-PCR of CDR3 regions built TCR beta libraries. One entry per CDR3 protein results from TCRdb running MiXCR on the multiplex PCR reads. The sample holds some 250,000 distinct CDR3 sequences, around 20% seen once. Time point noted: newly diagnosed GD, antithyroid drugs for less than 3 months. Generation of the TCR library employed RNA extracted from PBMCs. The specimen comprised peripheral blood mononuclear cells (PBMCs), sampled at new diagnosis, from a patient treated with antithyroid drugs. The source is a female donor with Graves disease.

This clonotype was detected ten times or more. The chain recombines TRBV13 with TRBJ2-2; the match to TRBD1 covers 7 bases. The trim removed 6 bases at V and 2 bases at J, leaving 9 bases unmatched. Germline lookup yields CDR1 PRHDT and CDR2 FYEKMQ (reference sequence). The CDR3 has 16 amino acids. This chain's CDR3 is CASRRTGQANTGELFF. The CDR3 DNA sequence: TGTGCCAGCAGGCGAACCGGACAGGCCAACACCGGGGAGCTGTTTTTT. The whole variable domain, filled in from reference TRBV13 and TRBJ2-2, reads AAGVIQSPRHLIKEKRETATLKCYPIPRHDTVYWYQQGPGQDPQFLISFYEKMQSDKGSIPDRFSAQQFSDYHSELNMSSLELGDSALYFCASRRTGQANTGELFFGEGSRLTVL.

Remarks on this clonotype: This likely stems from a read error, as it lies one base from a far larger clone. This chain connects TRBV10-3 to TRBJ1-5; a possible D gene is TRBD1 (6 bases). Per germline, CDR1 ENHRY and CDR2 SYGVKD. Trimming cost V 4 bases and J 2 bases, with 15 bases left between them. The CDR3 spans 16 residues. The CDR3 sequence is CAISANNRVGNQPQHF. The CDR3 DNA sequence: TGTGCCATCAGTGCCAACAACAGGGTGGGCAATCAGCCCCAGCATTTT.

The chain joins TRBV20-1 to TRBJ2-1; 10 bases agree with TRBD2. The CDR3 totals 16 residues. Germline assignment: CDR1 DFQATT and CDR2 SNEGSKA (reference sequence). With 2 bases clipped from V and 0 bases from J, the junction kept 4 bases outside the gene matches. The CDR3 region has the DNA TGCAGTGCTAGACCTACTAGCGGGGCCTCCTACAATGAGCAGTTCTTC. Translation gives CSARPTSGASYNEQFF.

This clonotype came up a few times. The gene calls are TRBV20-1 and TRBJ2-3; 13 positions match TRBD2. Germline values: CDR1 DFQATT, CDR2 SNEGSKA (reference sequence). The CDR3 is made up of 14 amino acids. The J segment lost 6 bases and the V segment lost 5 bases, leaving 5 bases of the junction unmatched. CDR3 sequence: CSARTSGRGDTQYF. The CDR3 DNA is TGCAGTGCTCGGACTAGCGGGAGAGGCGATACGCAGTATTTT.

The chain employs TRBV3-1 and TRBJ1-6; possibly TRBD1 for D (5 bases). With 1 base removed from V and 10 bases from J, the gap between germline ends came to 11 bases. Germline CDR1 is LGHDT and CDR2 is YNNKEL (reference sequence). CDR3 length equals 14 residues. The CDR3 reads CASSQAGAGSPLHF. Written as DNA, the CDR3 is TGTGCCAGCAGCCAAGCCGGGGCCGGGTCACCCCTCCACTTT.

The sample holds a few counts of this clonotype. A much larger clone differs by one base, so this may be a read error. The chain recombines TRBV6-1 with TRBJ2-7; TRBD1 matches 8 bases. This CDR3 has 13 amino acids. V shed 5 bases and J 2 bases; nucleotides not matched to a gene: 2. Germline values: CDR1 MNHNS, CDR2 SASEGT. In DNA form, the CDR3 reads TGTGCCAGCAGTATGGACAGGGCCTACGAGCAGTACTTC. It encodes CASSMDRAYEQYF.

The table lists this clonotype with many counts. J is TRBJ2-2 and V is TRBV3-1; no firm D call. The ends were cut back, 4 bases at V and 0 bases at J, with 9 bases in the middle. This CDR3 is 15 amino acids long. The germline gives CDR1 LGHDT, CDR2 YNNKEL (reference sequence). CDR3 region: CASSPWNPNTGELFF. CDR3 in DNA: TGTGCCAGCAGCCCCTGGAATCCGAACACCGGGGAGCTGTTTTTT. The entire variable domain, with the rest obtained from reference TRBV3-1 and TRBJ2-2, is as follows: DTAVSQTPKYLVTQMGNDKSIKCEQNLGHDTMYWYKQDSKKFLKIMFSYNNKELIINETVPNRFSPKSPDKAHLNLHINSLELGDSAVYFCASSPWNPNTGELFFGEGSRLTVL.

Many counts were recorded for this clonotype. V is TRBV6-5 and J is TRBJ2-1; 8 bases align to TRBD2. This CDR3 is 13 amino acids long. Germline-derived CDR1 and CDR2 are MNHEY and SVGAGI. Trimming at V came to 2 bases and at J to 8 bases, leaving 2 bases not matched to a gene. The chain's CDR3 is CASSYSSGDEQFF. The CDR3 DNA is TGTGCCAGCAGTTACAGTAGCGGGGATGAGCAGTTCTTC.

This clonotype was recorded many times. The chain uses TRBV6-1 and TRBJ1-6, with D perhaps TRBD1 (6 bases). This CDR3 region has 14 residues. Trimming pared 4 bases from V and 7 bases from J, leaving 11 bases between. CDR1 is MNHNS, CDR2 SASEGT, per germline. CDR3 loop: CASSVSTGNSPLHF. CDR3 bases: TGTGCCAGCAGTGTGTCGACAGGCAATTCACCCCTCCACTTT.

This clonotype was counted many times. The chain recombines TRBV30 with TRBJ2-5; 9 nucleotides agree with TRBD1. CDR1 is GTSNPN and CDR2 is SVGIG in the germline V gene (reference sequence). Losses at the gene ends were 2 bases for V and 4 bases for J; bases not matched to a gene: 8. This CDR3 has 15 residues. The chain's CDR3 is CAWSWGQGIGETQYF. The CDR3 region has the DNA TGTGCCTGGAGTTGGGGACAGGGAATAGGAGAGACCCAGTACTTC.

The chain carries TRBV5-1 and TRBJ2-2, with 13 bases identical to TRBD2. Per germline, CDR1 SGHRS and CDR2 YFSETQ. The CDR3 loop spans 18 amino acids. V was clipped by 4 bases and J by 4 bases; unmatched bases: 10. This chain's CDR3 is CASSLQPGLAGTTGELFF. In DNA, the CDR3 is TGCGCCAGCAGCCTACAACCGGGACTAGCGGGAACCACCGGGGAGCTGTTTTTT.

A remark on this clonotype: A far more abundant clone sits one base away, making this likely a read error. The chain has TRBV10-3 and TRBJ2-1; D perhaps matches TRBD2 (7 bases). Germline V gene sequence: CDR1 ENHRY, CDR2 SYGVKD. There are 14 residues in the CDR3. The V gene lost 6 bases and the J gene lost 10 bases, with 19 bases spanning the gap. CDR3 region: CAIRAGASGYEQFF. The CDR3 DNA reads TGTGCCATCAGGGCGGGGGCTAGCGGTTACGAGCAGTTCTTC.

This clonotype was detected many times. This rearrangement joins TRBV15 to TRBJ2-7, with 12 positions matching TRBD2. V was pared by 0 bases and J by 0 bases, with 3 bases of the junction left unmatched. CDR1 is LNHNV and CDR2 is YYDKDF in the germline V gene (reference sequence). The CDR3 is made up of 17 amino acids. Written as DNA, the CDR3 is TGTGCCACCAGCAGAGATCTAGCGGGGGGGAGCTCCTACGAGCAGTACTTC. Protein product: CATSRDLAGGSSYEQYF.

This clonotype has ten or more counts. This chain joins TRBV7-6 and TRBJ2-1; TRBD2 matches at 12 bases. The germline V gene has CDR1 SGHVS and CDR2 FNYEAQ. The CDR3 covers 15 residues. Unmatched junction bases numbered 2, after V lost 2 bases and J lost 6 bases. The CDR3 protein is CASSLLAGGSNEQFF. CDR3 DNA: TGTGCCAGCAGCTTACTAGCGGGAGGGTCCAATGAGCAGTTCTTC.

This clonotype came up many times. The chain combines TRBV9 with TRBJ2-4; the D gene could be TRBD1 or TRBD2 (5 bases each). Trimming cost V 0 bases and J 0 bases, with 13 bases left between them. The CDR3 is 17 amino acids. CDR1 is SGDLS and CDR2 is YYNGEE in the germline V gene. The CDR3 is CASSVVGDPLAKNIQYF. DNA of the CDR3: TGTGCCAGCAGCGTAGTTGGGGACCCGCTAGCCAAAAACATTCAGTACTTC.

The chain recombines TRBV20-1 with TRBJ2-7; 9 bases fit TRBD1. The junction had 12 bases not matched to a gene; V was cut back by 1 base and J by 2 bases. From germline, CDR1 is DFQATT and CDR2 SNEGSKA (reference sequence). The CDR3 is 17 amino acids. This CDR3 reads CSARVPSGQGTPYEQYF. The CDR3 DNA sequence: TGCAGTGCTAGAGTCCCCTCGGGACAGGGAACCCCCTACGAGCAGTACTTC.

This clonotype was counted at least ten times. This sequence joins TRBV11-2 and TRBJ1-6, with a weak D call TRBD1 (6 bases). Trimming removed 1 base at V and 9 bases at J, with 13 bases between. Germline values: CDR1 SGHAT, CDR2 FQNNGV. This CDR3 contains 15 residues. The CDR3 DNA reads TGTGCCAGCAGCTTAGTACAGGGAACGGGTTCACCCCTCCACTTT. This codes for CASSLVQGTGSPLHF.

The chain has TRBV3-1 and TRBJ2-1; 9 positions agree with TRBD1. The trim removed 1 base at V and 4 bases at J, leaving 2 bases unmatched. There are 15 residues in the CDR3. Germline assignment: CDR1 LGHDT and CDR2 YNNKEL (reference sequence). CDR3: CASSQAGTGYNEQFF. In nucleotides, the CDR3 is TGTGCCAGCAGCCAAGCCGGGACAGGGTACAATGAGCAGTTCTTC.

This chain links TRBV12-3 or TRBV12-4 with TRBJ2-1; TRBD2 agrees at 9 bases. The CDR3 runs 17 residues. Germline trimming cut 6 bases from V and 0 bases from J; bases unmatched to any gene: 9. For the CDR3, the DNA is TGTGCCAGCAGCCCCAGCGGGGGGCCCCGCTCCTACAATGAGCAGTTCTTC. As protein: CASSPSGGPRSYNEQFF.

On this clonotype itself: This may be a read error: a much more frequent sequence differs by one nucleotide. This rearrangement joins TRBV6-1 to TRBJ2-3; TRBD2 matches 13 bases. Trimming at V came to 7 bases and at J to 4 bases, leaving 8 bases not matched to a gene. The V gene's germline CDR1 is MNHNS and CDR2 SASEGT. This CDR3 region has 16 residues. The CDR3 nucleotides are TGTGCCAGCAATTTAAGGACTAGCGGGAGACCAGATACGCAGTATTTT. It yields the protein CASNLRTSGRPDTQYF.

As for this clonotype: Since a much larger clone is just one base distant, this may be a read error. This rearrangement joins TRBV30 to TRBJ1-1; D might be TRBD1 (6 bases). V gave up 3 bases and J gave up 3 bases, with 14 bases separating them. The CDR3 covers 14 residues. Germline CDR1 is GTSNPN and CDR2 is SVGIG (reference sequence). Written as DNA, the CDR3 is TGTGCCTGGAGCCTCCTTTCAGGGGACACTGAAGCTTTCTTT. Its protein is CAWSLLSGDTEAFF. The whole variable domain, filled in from reference TRBV30 and TRBJ1-1, reads SQTIHQWPATLVQPVGSPLSLECTVEGTSNPNLYWYRQAAGRGLQLLFYSVGIGQISSEVPQNLSASRPQDRQFILSSKKLLLSDSGFYLCAWSLLSGDTEAFFGQGTRLTVV.

This clonotype came up many times. The chain employs TRBV20-1 and TRBJ2-1, with D possibly matching TRBD1 (6 bases). CDR1 and CDR2 (germline): DFQATT, SNEGSKA (reference sequence). The CDR3 consists of 15 residues. V lost 4 bases and J lost 1, with 14 bases in between. The CDR3 is CSATYRERSYNEQFF. The CDR3 nucleotides are TGCAGTGCTACCTACAGGGAGAGATCCTACAATGAGCAGTTCTTC.

This clonotype occurred a few times. A much larger clone differs by one base, so this may be a read error. The chain carries TRBV12-3 or TRBV12-4 and TRBJ1-1; TRBD1 agrees at 9 bases. The CDR3 is 14 amino acids. V shed 8 bases, J shed 1 base, and the junction held 5 bases outside the gene matches. CDR3 protein: CASDRGDKNTEAFF. In DNA, the CDR3 is TGTGCCAGCGACAGGGGGGACAAGAACACTGAAGCTTTCTTT.

This clonotype appeared many times. The rearrangement joins TRBV12-3 or TRBV12-4 to TRBJ2-1; the D gene is possibly TRBD2 (6 bases). The CDR3 is made up of 16 amino acids. Trimming took 6 bases from V and 8 from J, leaving 23 bases between them. The CDR3 nucleotides read TGTGCCAGCAGCACTACCGGGACTCGATTTTTGGATGAGCAGTTCTTC. It translates to CASSTTGTRFLDEQFF.

This clonotype was counted at least ten times. The chain has TRBV20-1 and TRBJ1-2; 9 nucleotides line up with TRBD1. V lost 2 bases, J lost 8 bases, and 9 bases stayed unmatched. The germline CDR1 and CDR2 sequences are DFQATT and SNEGSKA (reference sequence). The CDR3 has 14 amino acids. CDR3 in DNA: TGCAGTGCTAGACACATGGGGACAGGGCCCGGCTACACCTTC. Its translation is CSARHMGTGPGYTF.

This clonotype was detected many times. CDR3 region: CASSRRDSPDIFGYTF. CDR3 DNA: TGTGCCAGCAGCCGTCGGGACTCCCCGGACATATTCGGCTACACCTTC. J is TRBJ1-2 and V is TRBV5-4; D might be TRBD1 (5 bases). CDR3 length equals 16 residues. Germline values: CDR1 SGHNT, CDR2 YYREEE (reference sequence). Trimming shortened V by 4 bases and J by 8 bases, and 24 bases separated the two germline ends. The full variable domain, with the rest looked up from reference TRBV5-4 and TRBJ1-2, is ETGVTQSPTHLIKTRGQQVTLRCSSQSGHNTVSWYQQALGQGPQFIFQYYREEENGRGNFPPRFSGLQFPNYSSELNVNALELDDSALYLCASSRRDSPDIFGYTFGSGTRLTVV.

This clonotype was detected ten times or more. The chain carries TRBV6-1 and TRBJ2-7, with a weak D call TRBD1 (6 bases). Germline lookup yields CDR1 MNHNS and CDR2 SASEGT. Deletions cut 9 bases from V and 2 bases from J, with 14 bases between. This CDR3 spans 13 amino acids. The CDR3 bases are TGTGCCAGTACATCAAACAGGGCCTACGAGCAGTACTTC. It codes for CASTSNRAYEQYF.

This clonotype has at least ten counts. The chain recombines TRBV12-3 or TRBV12-4 with TRBJ2-2; D might be TRBD1 (6 bases). V was clipped by 6 bases and J by 7 bases, with 12 bases between them. This CDR3 is 13 amino acids long. The CDR3 region has the DNA TGTGCCAGCAGCCAGGGGATGGTCGGGGAGCTGTTTTTT. Its protein is CASSQGMVGELFF.

This clonotype was seen ten or more times. This rearrangement joins TRBV6-1 to TRBJ2-5, with D maybe TRBD2 (6 bases). Between the trimmed V and J ends, which lost 6 bases and 2 bases, there was a span of 16 bases. CDR3 length: 15 amino acids. CDR1 is MNHNS, CDR2 SASEGT, per germline. The CDR3 spells CASSSVGLLQETQYF. Here the CDR3 DNA reads TGTGCCAGCAGCTCGGTGGGACTCCTGCAAGAGACCCAGTACTTC.

This clonotype was recorded at least ten times. The chain couples TRBV12-3 or TRBV12-4 to TRBJ1-2; 10 positions match TRBD1. J was trimmed by 8 bases and V by 5 bases; bases with no gene match: 5. The length of the CDR3 is 13 residues. The CDR3 DNA is TGTGCCAGCAGTCTGGGACAGGGGAAAGGCTACACCTTC. It translates to CASSLGQGKGYTF.